Each of the 10 T cell receptor beta chains below was sequenced from the same sample in a study of T cells in Graves' hyperthyroidism and ophthalmopathy (dated by TCRdb to the late 2010s). Library preparation used multiplex PCR. Sequencing took place on an Illumina HiSeq 2000. The TCR beta CDR3 regions were amplified from the RNA transcripts. A first-round RT-PCR of the TCR CDR3 used the HTBI primer set with the Qiagen OneStep RT-PCR kit. TCRdb itself trimmed the public reads at Q25 with fastp, ran MiXCR and retained productive beta chains. Identical CDR3 protein sequences are pooled into one entry, listed with their most common genes and DNA. The sample table holds 660,000 or so distinct CDR3 sequences, of which less than 25% were seen once. The ten top clones hold 34% of the sample. Sequencing used blood. These receptors all stem from a man aged 30 to 45 with Graves' ophthalmopathy.

This rearrangement joins TRBV30 to TRBJ2-2; the D gene is possibly TRBD2 (6 bases). V shed 1 base and J shed 0 bases, with 12 bases lying between them. Germline CDR1 reads GTSNPN; CDR2 reads SVGIG (reference sequence). The CDR3 covers 16 residues. CDR3 in DNA: TGTGCCTGGAGTGGGGGGGTGGATACGAACACCGGGGAGCTGTTTTTT. Translated: CAWSGGVDTNTGELFF. Looking up the rest from reference TRBV30 and TRBJ2-2 gives the full variable domain: SQTIHQWPATLVQPVGSPLSLECTVEGTSNPNLYWYRQAAGRGLQLLFYSVGIGQISSEVPQNLSASRPQDRQFILSSKKLLLSDSGFYLCAWSGGVDTNTGELFFGEGSRLTVL.

The chain links TRBV19 to TRBJ2-1; 10 bases are a match to TRBD2. Germline CDR1 is LNHDA and CDR2 is SQIVND (reference sequence). V was pared by 2 bases and J by 9 bases, with 10 bases of the junction left unmatched. The CDR3 totals 16 residues. CDR3 sequence: CASSITAGGPPREQFF. The DNA of the CDR3 is TGTGCCAGTAGTATAACAGCGGGAGGGCCTCCGCGTGAGCAGTTCTTC.

The table lists this clonotype with many counts. This CDR3 reads CASSLGATAGGELFF. Here the CDR3 DNA reads TGTGCCAGCAGCTTAGGTGCCACGGCGGGCGGGGAGCTGTTTTTT. This sequence joins TRBV11-3 and TRBJ2-2; a weak D match, TRBD2 (5 bases). Trimming pared 1 base from V and 7 bases from J, leaving 13 bases between. The germline V gene has CDR1 SGHNT and CDR2 YENEEA. The CDR3 length is 15 residues. Supplemented by reference TRBV11-3 and TRBJ2-2, the full variable domain reads EAGVVQSPRYKIIEKKQPVAFWCNPISGHNTLYWYLQNLGQGPELLIRYENEEAVDDSQLPKDRFSAERLKGVDSTLKIQPAELGDSAVYLCASSLGATAGGELFFGEGSRLTVL.

The chain combines TRBV14 with TRBJ2-3; 9 nucleotides line up with TRBD2. The junction had 8 bases not matched to a gene; V was cut back by 2 bases and J by 5 bases. The V gene's germline CDR1 is SGHDN and CDR2 FVKESK. The CDR3 is made up of 16 amino acids. The CDR3 protein is CASSQTGTSREDTQYF. The CDR3 coding sequence is TGTGCCAGCAGCCAAACCGGGACTAGCAGGGAAGATACGCAGTATTTT.

The chain carries TRBV7-2 and TRBJ2-1; D call uncertain. Germline CDR1 reads SGHTA; CDR2 reads FQGNSA. The length of the CDR3 is 13 residues. Trimming left V 5 bases short and J 15 bases short, with 20 bases between. The CDR3, as DNA: TGTGCCAGCAGCCCCCAACGGTCCCCGCTCCCGTTCTTC. Its protein product is CASSPQRSPLPFF.

As regards this clonotype: A junction end diverges from the germline sequence, so it may reflect a read error. V usage is TRBV12-3 or TRBV12-4 and J usage is TRBJ1-5, with 9 nucleotides matching TRBD1. This CDR3 has 15 residues. The CDR3 sequence is CASSIGTGSNHPQHF. The CDR3 DNA reads TGTGCCAGCAGTATTGGGACAGGGAGCAATCACCCCCAGCATTTT.

In this sample, this clonotype turned up a few times. This chain connects TRBV11-3 to TRBJ2-3; unclear D gene. V was trimmed by 5 bases and J by 4 bases, leaving 19 bases between them. The CDR3 is 16 amino acids. From germline, CDR1 is SGHNT and CDR2 YENEEA. The CDR3: CASSPLQQIEADTQYF. Written as DNA, the CDR3 is TGTGCCAGCAGCCCCCTTCAACAGATTGAGGCAGATACGCAGTATTTT. Using reference TRBV11-3 and TRBJ2-3 for the parts outside the CDR3, the full variable domain is EAGVVQSPRYKIIEKKQPVAFWCNPISGHNTLYWYLQNLGQGPELLIRYENEEAVDDSQLPKDRFSAERLKGVDSTLKIQPAELGDSAVYLCASSPLQQIEADTQYFGPGTRLTVL.

Many counts were recorded for this clonotype. The chain carries TRBV3-1 and TRBJ1-5, with a tentative D call TRBD1 (5 bases). The germline V gene encodes CDR1 LGHDT and CDR2 YNNKEL (reference sequence). Between the trimmed V and J ends, which lost 0 bases and 7 bases, there was a span of 13 bases. The length of the CDR3 is 15 residues. In nucleotides, the CDR3 is TGTGCCAGCAGCCAAGAGGGGAAGGGGTACCAGCCCCAGCATTTT. This sequence encodes CASSQEGKGYQPQHF.

The V call is TRBV7-2, the J call TRBJ1-2; tentatively, D is TRBD1 (6 bases). V was cut by 2 bases and J by 3 bases, with 13 bases left in between. There are 15 residues in the CDR3. The germline V gene encodes CDR1 SGHTA and CDR2 FQGNSA. The CDR3 sequence is CASSLLRGRDYGYTF. The CDR3 DNA reads TGTGCCAGCAGCTTATTACGGGGGCGAGACTATGGCTACACCTTC. The whole variable domain, filled in from reference TRBV7-2 and TRBJ1-2, reads GAGVSQSPSNKVTEKGKDVELRCDPISGHTALYWYRQSLGQGLEFLIYFQGNSAPDKSGLPSDRFSAERTGGSVSTLTIQRTQQEDSAVYLCASSLLRGRDYGYTFGSGTRLTVV.

The chain uses TRBV29-1 and TRBJ2-5; 7 bases fit TRBD1. Per germline, CDR1 SQVTM and CDR2 ANQGSEA. CDR3 length: 13 residues. The trim removed 4 bases at V and 1 base at J, leaving 3 bases unmatched. The CDR3 loop reads CSVGPGGQETQYF. CDR3 sequence (DNA): TGCAGCGTTGGGCCAGGGGGCCAAGAGACCCAGTACTTC.